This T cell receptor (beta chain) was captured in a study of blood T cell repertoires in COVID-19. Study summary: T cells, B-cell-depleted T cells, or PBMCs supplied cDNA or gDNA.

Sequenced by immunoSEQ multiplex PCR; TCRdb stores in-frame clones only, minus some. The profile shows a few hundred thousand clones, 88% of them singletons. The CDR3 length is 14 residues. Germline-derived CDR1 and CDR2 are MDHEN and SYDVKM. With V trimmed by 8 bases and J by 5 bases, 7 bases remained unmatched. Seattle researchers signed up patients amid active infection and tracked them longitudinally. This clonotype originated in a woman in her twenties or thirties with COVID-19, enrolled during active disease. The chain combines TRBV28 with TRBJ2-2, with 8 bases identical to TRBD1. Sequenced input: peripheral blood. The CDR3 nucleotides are TGTGCCAGCGCCCCGGGACAGGTAACCGGGGAGCTGTTTTTT. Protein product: CASAPGQVTGELFF.